This T cell receptor beta chain stems from a study of long-term antiretroviral therapy in people with HIV. Findings and limits, study-wide: ART adherence was not documented, and neither viral resistance nor therapy changes had any data.

Version v3.0 of the immunoSEQ assay ran at survey level. Assay used: immunoSEQ multiplex PCR; TCRdb lists only in-frame clones, some missing. The sample includes under 20,000 clones, 79% seen only once; the top ten take 11%. Germline-derived CDR1 and CDR2 are GTSNPN and SVGIG (reference sequence). This CDR3 is built from 11 residues. V shed 2 bases and J shed 9 bases, with 5 bases lying between them. Comment on this clone: Antigen specificity is unknown.

The chain has TRBV30 and TRBJ1-6; D is unclear. The source was unsorted PBMCs, collected 2.3 years after starting antiretroviral therapy. The receptor comes from a woman in her thirties or forties with HIV. The CDR3 protein is CAWSTSSPLHF. The CDR3 bases are TGTGCCTGGAGTACGTCTTCACCCCTCCACTTT. The full variable domain, completed using reference TRBV30 and TRBJ1-6, is SQTIHQWPATLVQPVGSPLSLECTVEGTSNPNLYWYRQAAGRGLQLLFYSVGIGQISSEVPQNLSASRPQDRQFILSSKKLLLSDSGFYLCAWSTSSPLHFGNGTRLTVT.